The 31 T cell receptor beta chains listed next were all sequenced from one sample in a study of response to subunit inactivated influenza vaccine. Each CDR3 protein is one row after TCRdb ran MiXCR on the RT-PCR reads. This repertoire shows about 190,000 distinct CDR3 sequences, approximately 14% found once; its top ten account for about 28%. Specimen: CD8+ T cells sorted from PBMCs, collected about 5 days after vaccination. All receptors derive from a man between 50 and 59 years old who received an inactivated influenza vaccine.

This clonotype was counted at least ten times. The chain combines TRBV6-2 or TRBV6-3 with TRBJ2-1; 8 bases match TRBD1. V was pared by 5 bases and J by 6 bases, with 3 bases of the junction left unmatched. This CDR3 spans 13 amino acids. CDR1 and CDR2 from the germline V gene are MNHEY and SVGEGT. The CDR3 bases are TGTGCCAGCAGTCCTACAGGGGGCAATGAGCAGTTCTTC. Residues: CASSPTGGNEQFF.

The V call is TRBV29-1, the J call TRBJ2-2; perhaps TRBD1 as D (7 bases). CDR3 length: 14 residues. From germline, CDR1 is SQVTM and CDR2 ANQGSEA. The V end was cut by 8 bases, the J end by 1 base, with 14 bases between. CDR3 region: CSTRQGLNTGELFF. In nucleotides, the CDR3 is TGCAGCACTAGACAGGGACTGAACACCGGGGAGCTGTTTTTT.

This clonotype was detected ten times or more. The genes are TRBV5-1 and TRBJ2-1, with D unresolved. This CDR3 spans 11 amino acids. The germline CDR1 and CDR2 sequences are SGHRS and YFSETQ. Trimming stripped 4 bases from V and 10 bases from J, with 9 bases between. CDR3 coding DNA: TGCGCCAGCAGCCTAGGGTTGGAGCAGTTCTTC. Protein product: CASSLGLEQFF.

This clonotype was picked up one time. The CDR3 DNA reads as TGCAGTGCTAGGGGGGGCCAAGGAATCTACGAGCAGTACTTC. It translates to CSARGGQGIYEQYF. J is TRBJ2-7 and V is TRBV20-1; the D gene could be TRBD1 or TRBD2 (6 bases each). V lost 3 bases, J lost 3 bases, and 15 bases lay in between. Per the germline V gene, CDR1 is DFQATT and CDR2 is SNEGSKA (reference sequence). CDR3 length: 14 residues.

This chain links TRBV7-8 with TRBJ2-1; 13 bases agree with TRBD2. CDR1 and CDR2 from the germline V gene are SGHVS and FQNEAQ. J gave up 12 bases and V 2 bases, and 10 bases lay outside the gene matches. The CDR3 is 16 residues long. CDR3 sequence: CASSLSVGLAGEGQFF. Here the CDR3 DNA reads TGTGCCAGCAGCTTAAGTGTCGGACTAGCGGGAGAAGGGCAGTTCTTC.

The chain employs TRBV12-3 or TRBV12-4 and TRBJ1-1; a possible D gene is TRBD1 (5 bases). The length of the CDR3 is 13 residues. V lost 6 bases, J lost 3 bases, and 11 bases lay in between. The CDR3 sequence is CASRDGADTEAFF. CDR3 DNA sequence: TGTGCCAGCAGAGATGGGGCAGACACTGAAGCTTTCTTT.

This clonotype was counted only a few times. The chain has TRBV3-1 and TRBJ2-5, with D perhaps assigned TRBD1 or TRBD2 (6 bases each). This CDR3 region has 15 residues. CDR1 is LGHDT and CDR2 is YNNKEL in the germline V gene (reference sequence). V lost 0 bases and J lost 6, with 14 bases in between. The CDR3 nucleotides are TGTGCCAGCAGCCAAGAATCTGGGGGGCAGAAGACCCAGTACTTC. It yields the protein CASSQESGGQKTQYF.

This clonotype was seen a few times. The V gene is TRBV6-1, the J gene TRBJ1-6; no reliable D call. This CDR3 comprises 14 residues. Germline V CDR1 and CDR2: MNHNS, SASEGT. V was shortened by 8 bases and J by 9 bases, with 17 bases between the two germline ends. In DNA, the CDR3 is TGTGCCAGCCATATTGAGGCACAGACTTCACCCCTCCACTTT. The encoded protein is CASHIEAQTSPLHF.

This clonotype was detected many times. The CDR3 sequence is CASSSLWDRGGIEQFF. DNA for the CDR3: TGTGCCAGCAGTTCCCTGTGGGACAGGGGTGGTATTGAGCAGTTCTTC. The genes are TRBV12-3 or TRBV12-4 and TRBJ2-1; TRBD1 matches 10 bases. The length of the CDR3 is 16 residues. V gave up 4 bases and J gave up 9 bases; unmatched junction bases: 12.

This clonotype was detected ten times or more. J is TRBJ2-7 and V is TRBV28; 9 bases match TRBD1. Germline CDR1 MDHEN, CDR2 SYDVKM. The CDR3 has 17 amino acids. V lost 2 bases and J lost 3; bases outside the gene matches: 11. Written as DNA, the CDR3 is TGTGCCAGCAGTTTAGGCCCCCGGGACAGGGTAAACTACGAGCAGTACTTC. It specifies CASSLGPRDRVNYEQYF.

CDR3 in DNA: TGTGCCAGCCAAACGGGATACAATGAGCAGTTCTTC. Its translation: CASQTGYNEQFF. The genes are TRBV18 and TRBJ2-1, with a weak D call TRBD2 (5 bases). Trimming took 8 bases from V and 4 from J, leaving 9 bases between them. Germline assignment: CDR1 KGHSH and CDR2 LQKENI. CDR3 length: 12 residues.

The sample holds many counts of this clonotype. This chain uses TRBV10-3 with TRBJ1-3; D gene uncertain. Germline CDR1 is ENHRY and CDR2 is SYGVKD. This CDR3 is 15 amino acids long. V lost 3 bases and J lost 3, with 12 bases in between. CDR3 sequence (DNA): TGTGCCATCAGTGATCCGGCCGGAGGTGGAAACACCATATATTTT. It specifies CAISDPAGGGNTIYF.

In this sample, this clonotype turned up a few times. The chain uses TRBV12-3 or TRBV12-4 and TRBJ2-3; 7 bases align to TRBD2. The CDR3 is 17 amino acids. With 5 bases clipped from V and 4 bases from J, the junction kept 15 bases outside the gene matches. The CDR3 sequence is CASSDPLTGGTSDTQYF. DNA of the CDR3: TGTGCCAGCAGTGACCCCCTCACGGGAGGAACATCAGATACGCAGTATTTT.

The CDR3 bases are TGTGCCAGCAGCCAAGATCTTACCCGACTAGCGGGTTTCAACGAGCAGTACTTC. It is translated as CASSQDLTRLAGFNEQYF. The chain is built from TRBV4-2 and TRBJ2-7, with 10 bases fitting TRBD2. The trim removed 0 bases at V and 5 bases at J, leaving 13 bases unmatched. This CDR3 comprises 18 residues. Germline assignment: CDR1 LGHNA and CDR2 YNFKEQ.

This clonotype was counted ten times or more. The chain uses TRBV4-3 and TRBJ1-1; D gene ambiguous. The CDR3 is 14 residues long. V dropped 2 bases and J dropped 5 bases, with 12 bases sitting between them. The germline CDR1 and CDR2 sequences are LGHNA and YSLEER. In DNA, the CDR3 is TGCGCCAGCAGCCAATCGCGGCTAACAACTGAAGCTTTCTTT. This gives the protein CASSQSRLTTEAFF.

The CDR3 loop is CASSPVSDSYEQYF. DNA for the CDR3: TGTGCCAGCTCACCAGTTTCGGATTCCTACGAGCAGTACTTC. The gene calls are TRBV18 and TRBJ2-7; D gene uncertain. Germline V gene sequence: CDR1 KGHSH, CDR2 LQKENI. CDR3 size: 14 residues. V was shortened by 2 bases and J by 1 base, with 9 bases between the two germline ends.

This clonotype was seen a handful of times. The J gene is TRBJ2-2, the V gene TRBV20-1; D gene unclear. CDR1 is DFQATT, CDR2 SNEGSKA, per germline (reference sequence). The CDR3 runs 13 residues. V lost 6 bases and J 3 bases, leaving 11 bases between the germline ends. For the CDR3, the DNA is TGCAGTGCCAAGCAGGTCGACACCGGGGAGCTGTTTTTT. As protein: CSAKQVDTGELFF.

Only a few counts were recorded for this clonotype. This chain uses TRBV12-3 or TRBV12-4 with TRBJ1-2; 9 bases map to TRBD1. The CDR3 is 15 amino acids. V shed 5 bases and J 4 bases; nucleotides not matched to a gene: 8. The DNA of the CDR3 is TGTGCCAGCAGTCACGGACAGGGGTATATCTATGGCTACACCTTC. Amino acids: CASSHGQGYIYGYTF.

This clonotype showed up just a few times. The V call is TRBV7-9, the J call TRBJ2-1; the D call may be TRBD1 or TRBD2 (5 bases each). The CDR3 length is 11 residues. The germline CDR1 and CDR2 sequences are SEHNR and FQNEAQ (reference sequence). This CDR3 is CASGGYNEQFF. DNA of the CDR3: TGTGCTAGTGGGGGATACAATGAGCAGTTCTTC.

This clonotype appeared a few times. The V call is TRBV6-5, the J call TRBJ1-2, with no clear D. V was pared by 0 bases and J by 2 bases, with 10 bases between. The V gene's germline CDR1 is MNHEY and CDR2 SVGAGI. This CDR3 spans 15 amino acids. In DNA form, the CDR3 reads TGTGCCAGCAGTTACTCGTACCAAACGAACTATGGCTACACCTTC. Translating it yields CASSYSYQTNYGYTF.

The chain recombines TRBV3-1 with TRBJ2-1, with 7 bases fitting TRBD2. Germline trimming cut 4 bases from V and 0 bases from J; bases unmatched to any gene: 12. The CDR3 has 18 amino acids. Germline V CDR1 and CDR2: LGHDT, YNNKEL (reference sequence). DNA for the CDR3: TGTGCCAGCAGCCTAAAAGGGCCGGGGGGAAGCTCCTACAATGAGCAGTTCTTC. Amino acid sequence: CASSLKGPGGSSYNEQFF.

This clonotype was found a few times. This chain connects TRBV7-9 to TRBJ2-7, with 7 bases lining up with TRBD2. The CDR3 is 12 amino acids. Germline assignment: CDR1 SEHNR and CDR2 FQNEAQ (reference sequence). V lost 2 bases to trimming and J lost 6 bases; unmatched junction nucleotides: 1. The CDR3 bases are TGTGCCAGCAGCTTACGGGGGGTCGAGCAGTACTTC. This encodes CASSLRGVEQYF.

This clonotype was seen a handful of times. The rearrangement joins TRBV20-1 to TRBJ2-5; a possible D gene is TRBD1 (6 bases). This CDR3 region has 16 residues. Germline-derived CDR1 and CDR2 are DFQATT and SNEGSKA (reference sequence). V gave up 4 bases and J gave up 2 bases, with 20 bases separating them. The CDR3: CSATYSTQGIQETQYF. CDR3 coding DNA: TGCAGTGCTACTTACTCTACACAGGGTATTCAAGAGACCCAGTACTTC.

There are a few counts of this clonotype. The rearrangement links TRBV7-9 to TRBJ1-2; 9 nucleotides align to TRBD1. This CDR3 contains 14 residues. The V segment lost 6 bases and the J segment 6 bases; nucleotides outside the gene matches: 8. In germline, CDR1 is SEHNR, CDR2 FQNEAQ (reference sequence). The CDR3 is CASSQGQGDNGYTF. CDR3 nucleotide sequence: TGTGCCAGCAGTCAGGGACAGGGAGATAATGGCTACACCTTC.

In its sample, this clonotype was seen a few times. This chain connects TRBV7-9 to TRBJ1-5; 7 nucleotides agree with TRBD1. CDR1 and CDR2 (germline): SEHNR, FQNEAQ (reference sequence). The CDR3 extends over 14 amino acids. With V trimmed by 5 bases and J by 7 bases, 8 bases remained unmatched. The CDR3: CASSGAGGRQPQHF. Here the CDR3 DNA reads TGTGCCAGCAGCGGAGCAGGGGGTCGGCAGCCCCAGCATTTT.

This chain joins TRBV20-1 and TRBJ2-7; D may match TRBD1 or TRBD2 (5 bases each). This CDR3 is built from 15 residues. Germline CDR1 reads DFQATT; CDR2 reads SNEGSKA (reference sequence). Between the trimmed V and J ends, which lost 0 bases and 1 base, there was a span of 13 bases. DNA for the CDR3: TGCAGTGCTAGAGATCCCCGGGGCGGGTCCTACGAGCAGTACTTC. Protein product: CSARDPRGGSYEQYF.

The rearrangement links TRBV3-1 to TRBJ2-7; the D is unclear. The CDR3 sequence is 13 residues long. Germline lookup yields CDR1 LGHDT and CDR2 YNNKEL (reference sequence). The ends were cut back, 1 base at V and 3 bases at J, with 7 bases in the middle. The CDR3 nucleotides read TGTGCCAGCAGCCAAGTTTGGGGCTACGAGCAGTACTTC. Residues: CASSQVWGYEQYF.

This clonotype occurred many times. This rearrangement joins TRBV7-8 to TRBJ2-5; TRBD2 matches 13 bases. The V and J ends lost 1 base and 0 bases, in that order; junction bases with no gene match: 5. The germline gives CDR1 SGHVS, CDR2 FQNEAQ. The CDR3 extends over 18 amino acids. The CDR3 reads CASSLGTSGGPYQETQYF. CDR3 sequence (DNA): TGTGCCAGCAGCTTAGGGACTAGCGGGGGTCCGTACCAAGAGACCCAGTACTTC.

This clonotype was picked up many times. J is TRBJ2-2 and V is TRBV28; 7 bases are shared with TRBD1. CDR3 length: 15 amino acids. Trimming cost V 7 bases and J 7 bases; bases outside gene matches: 12. From germline, CDR1 is MDHEN and CDR2 SYDVKM. This chain's CDR3 is CASKTDRDRNGELFF. The DNA of the CDR3 is TGTGCCAGCAAGACAGACAGGGACAGAAACGGGGAGCTGTTTTTT. Filled out from reference TRBV28 and TRBJ2-2, the complete variable domain reads DVKVTQSSRYLVKRTGEKVFLECVQDMDHENMFWYRQDPGLGLRLIYFSYDVKMKEKGDIPEGYSVSREKKERFSLILESASTNQTSMYLCASKTDRDRNGELFFGEGSRLTVL.

Points on this clonotype: A single base separates this from a much larger clone, so it may be a read error. The V and J genes are TRBV7-8 and TRBJ2-3; D call uncertain. Trimming pared 1 base from V and 8 bases from J, leaving 7 bases between. Germline V gene sequence: CDR1 SGHVS, CDR2 FQNEAQ. CDR3 length: 12 amino acids. CDR3 residues: CASSLGLGTQYF. The CDR3 DNA reads as TGTGCCAGCAGCTTAGGGCTGGGTACGCAGTATTTT.

This chain joins TRBV5-1 and TRBJ2-1, with D tentatively TRBD1 (6 bases). CDR3 length equals 14 residues. The ends were cut back, 3 bases at V and 5 bases at J, with 12 bases in the middle. Germline CDR1 reads SGHRS; CDR2 reads YFSETQ. CDR3 region: CASSYPGQHNEQFF. The DNA for the CDR3 is TGCGCCAGCAGCTATCCGGGACAACACAATGAGCAGTTCTTC.